In this sample, the clone carrying this T cell receptor beta chain turned up a few times. The sample originates from a study of beta chain features in type 1 diabetes. The trim removed 5 bases at V and 4 bases at J, leaving 4 bases unmatched. The CDR3 consists of 14 residues. The V gene's germline CDR1 is SNHLY and CDR2 FYNNEI. What was sequenced were expressed TCRB transcripts, since all of the isolated RNA had been reverse transcribed. The protocol was immunoSEQ multiplex PCR, while the TCRdb copy is restricted to in-frame clones and leaves out a portion. The sample has almost 350,000 clones; 7.5% to 9% are singletons.

Input material: central memory CD4+ T cells from blood. The source of this sequence is a young woman in good health. The gene calls are TRBV2 and TRBJ2-1; 8 bases line up with TRBD2. CDR3 protein: CASSLSGAYNEQFF. CDR3 DNA: TGTGCCAGCAGTCTTAGCGGGGCGTACAATGAGCAGTTCTTC. Drawing the rest from reference TRBV2 and TRBJ2-1, the complete variable domain is EPEVTQTPSHQVTQMGQEVILRCVPISNHLYFYWYRQILGQKVEFLVSFYNNEISEKSEIFDDQFSVERPDGSNFTLKIRSTKLEDSAMYFCASSLSGAYNEQFFGPGTRLTVL.